This entry lists 17 T cell receptor beta chains sequenced from one sample in a study of OX40 agonist ivuxolimab in advanced cancers. The protocol was immunoSEQ multiplex PCR, while the TCRdb copy is restricted to in-frame clones and leaves out a portion. The sample lists about 76,000 clones; 80% to 90% were seen once. The material sequenced was CD4+ or CD8+ T cells sorted from blood, taken in a trial of the OX40 agonist ivuxolimab. These receptors were obtained from an adult with an advanced solid tumor such as melanoma, head and neck, liver or kidney cancer.

The J gene is TRBJ2-7, the V gene TRBV19; tentatively, D is TRBD2 (6 bases). The germline gives CDR1 LNHDA, CDR2 SQIVND (reference sequence). This CDR3 is built from 13 residues. V was cut by 8 bases and J by 5 bases, with 16 bases left in between. CDR3 sequence: CASGTGGPNEQYF. DNA of the CDR3: TGTGCCAGTGGGACTGGAGGTCCCAACGAGCAGTACTTC.

The chain couples TRBV13 to TRBJ2-2; 7 positions agree with TRBD1. Germline CDR1 and CDR2: PRHDT and FYEKMQ (reference sequence). Germline trimming cut 7 bases from V and 5 bases from J; bases unmatched to any gene: 7. The CDR3 is 14 amino acids. DNA of the CDR3: TGTGCCAGCACCAGGGGGAGCGGAACCGGGGAGCTGTTTTTT. Amino acids: CASTRGSGTGELFF.

This clone was recorded once. The V call is TRBV19, the J call TRBJ2-7; a weak D match, TRBD2 (6 bases). V was cut by 5 bases and J by 0 bases, with 11 bases left in between. The CDR3 runs to 14 residues. Per germline, CDR1 LNHDA and CDR2 SQIVND (reference sequence). In DNA, the CDR3 is TGTGCCAGTAGTCTCTACGGGAGCTCCTACGAGCAGTACTTC. Its protein is CASSLYGSSYEQYF.

The rearrangement uses TRBV19 and TRBJ1-2; unclear D gene. Germline assignment: CDR1 LNHDA and CDR2 SQIVND (reference sequence). V was pared by 5 bases and J by 0 bases, with 13 bases between. The CDR3 is 15 amino acids. Here the CDR3 DNA reads TGTGCCAGTAGTTTGATATCAGACACTAACTATGGCTACACCTTC. It yields the protein CASSLISDTNYGYTF.

The V call is TRBV10-3, the J call TRBJ1-3, with D possibly TRBD1 on 5 matching bases. Trimming cost V 4 bases and J 0 bases, with 10 bases left between them. Germline-derived CDR1 and CDR2 are ENHRY and SYGVKD. This CDR3 contains 15 residues. Here the CDR3 DNA reads TGTGCCATCAGTGTCGACAGAACCTCTGGAAACACCATATATTTT. This codes for CAISVDRTSGNTIYF.

The chain combines TRBV5-1 with TRBJ1-3, with 9 positions matching TRBD1. This CDR3 is built from 14 residues. Trimming removed 6 bases from V and 15 bases from J; junction bases left unmatched: 16. Germline CDR1 is SGHRS and CDR2 is YFSETQ. CDR3 sequence reads: CASTPPGQGAPSYF. The DNA of the CDR3 is TGCGCCAGCACCCCCCCGGGACAGGGAGCCCCATCATATTTT.

This clone was counted only a few times. The chain joins TRBV9 to TRBJ1-3, with 7 bases that match TRBD1. CDR3 length: 16 residues. Germline CDR1 SGDLS, CDR2 YYNGEE. V lost 3 bases, J lost 0 bases, and 6 bases stayed unmatched. The CDR3 loop reads CASSGWDSFSGNTIYF. In DNA, the CDR3 is TGTGCCAGCAGCGGATGGGACAGCTTCTCTGGAAACACCATATATTTT.

This chain connects TRBV19 to TRBJ1-6; no firm D call. Trimming stripped 0 bases from V and 0 bases from J, with 12 bases between. Germline-derived CDR1 and CDR2 are LNHDA and SQIVND (reference sequence). This CDR3 region has 18 residues. CDR3 sequence reads: CASSIERPSSSYNSPLHF. The CDR3 region has the DNA TGTGCCAGTAGTATAGAAAGACCCTCGAGCTCCTATAATTCACCCCTCCACTTT.

The chain combines TRBV5-6 with TRBJ2-7, with D possibly being TRBD1 or TRBD2 (5 bases each). Between the trimmed V and J ends, which lost 4 bases and 4 bases, there was a span of 15 bases. The CDR3 runs to 14 residues. The germline CDR1 and CDR2 sequences are SGHDT and YYEEEE. The CDR3 protein is CASSPGTRLYEQYF. The CDR3 DNA sequence: TGTGCCAGCAGCCCTGGGACGAGGTTGTACGAGCAGTACTTC.

The chain has TRBV7-9 and TRBJ1-6; no clear D. V lost 5 bases and J 5 bases, leaving 10 bases between the germline ends. Germline V lookup: CDR1 SEHNR, CDR2 FQNEAQ (reference sequence). The CDR3 contains 14 residues. In DNA form, the CDR3 reads TGTGCCAGCAGCCGGACGGGAAATAATTCACCCCTCCACTTT. It codes for CASSRTGNNSPLHF.

The chain combines TRBV18 with TRBJ1-2; 8 bases fit TRBD1. This CDR3 is 15 amino acids long. The ends lost 3 bases at V and 1 base at J; junction bases unmatched: 4. Per germline, CDR1 KGHSH and CDR2 LQKENI. CDR3 DNA: TGTGCCAGCTCACCCGGACAGGGACGTAACTATGGCTACACCTTC. It yields the protein CASSPGQGRNYGYTF.

The CDR3 DNA reads TGTGCCAGCAGTTCACCGGGACAGGGGGCCGGAGGCTACACCTTC. This translates into CASSSPGQGAGGYTF. The gene calls are TRBV6-6 and TRBJ1-2; 12 positions agree with TRBD1. CDR3 length: 15 amino acids. Unmatched junction bases numbered 8, after V lost 4 bases and J lost 8 bases. Looked up from germline, CDR1 is MNHNY and CDR2 is SVGAGI (reference sequence).

The V call is TRBV5-1, the J call TRBJ2-4, with D tentatively TRBD2 (5 bases). The V end lost 4 bases, the J end lost 1 base, and 21 bases lay between the germline ends. The CDR3 is 18 residues long. CDR1 and CDR2 from the germline V gene are SGHRS and YFSETQ. The CDR3 spells CASSAPILEGTAKNIQYF. The CDR3 DNA reads as TGCGCCAGCAGCGCCCCCATACTAGAGGGCACGGCCAAAAACATTCAGTACTTC.

This clone was seen only once. The rearrangement links TRBV9 to TRBJ1-4; D might be TRBD1 (5 bases). V was trimmed by 4 bases and J by 4 bases, leaving 14 bases between them. This CDR3 contains 15 residues. CDR1 and CDR2 from the germline V gene are SGDLS and YYNGEE. The CDR3 is CASSPRGQVNEKLFF. DNA for the CDR3: TGTGCCAGCAGCCCAAGAGGACAAGTTAATGAAAAACTGTTTTTT.

The chain employs TRBV7-9 and TRBJ1-1, with D uncertain. V lost 5 bases to trimming and J lost 6 bases, with 16 bases between them. The germline V gene encodes CDR1 SEHNR and CDR2 FQNEAQ (reference sequence). CDR3 length: 14 amino acids. In nucleotides, the CDR3 is TGTGCCAGCAGCCGCAGCCCCGGGGAATCTGAAGCTTTCTTT. Protein product: CASSRSPGESEAFF. The full variable domain, completed using reference TRBV7-9 and TRBJ1-1, is DTGVSQNPRHKITKRGQNVTFRCDPISEHNRLYWYRQTLGQGPEFLTYFQNEAQLEKSRLLSDRFSAERPKGSFSTLEIQRTEQGDSAMYLCASSRSPGESEAFFGQGTRLTVV.

CDR3 residues: CASSPKLPGLNYGYTF. The CDR3, as DNA: TGTGCCAGCAGCCCTAAACTGCCGGGGCTTAACTATGGCTACACCTTC. The rearrangement links TRBV11-2 to TRBJ1-2; maybe TRBD1 (5 bases). Trimming removed 5 bases at V and 1 base at J, with 17 bases between. The CDR3 is made up of 16 amino acids. Germline V gives CDR1 SGHAT, CDR2 FQNNGV.

The V gene is TRBV29-1, the J gene TRBJ2-7; D may be TRBD1 (6 bases). Trimming cost V 4 bases and J 2 bases, with 9 bases left between them. The CDR3 runs 12 residues. Germline-derived CDR1 and CDR2 are SQVTM and ANQGSEA. CDR3 in DNA: TGCAGCGTTGTGGCAGGGGCCTACGAGCAGTACTTC. Translating it yields CSVVAGAYEQYF.